This T cell receptor beta chain is from a study of technical replicates of blood from a few donors. Trimming took 2 bases from V and 4 from J; bases not matched to a gene: 2. There are 14 residues in the CDR3. Germline CDR1 and CDR2: SGDLS and YYNGEE. Concerning this clone itself: Other DNA sequences from this sample encode an identical CDR3 as well.

The protocol was immunoSEQ multiplex PCR, while the TCRdb copy is restricted to in-frame clones and leaves out a portion. In the table there are more than 70,000 clones, about nine tenths of which are singletons. V usage is TRBV9 and J usage is TRBJ2-1; 8 bases line up with TRBD2. Material for sequencing was T cells isolated from PBMCs. The receptor was derived from a human donor in good health. The CDR3 DNA is TGTGCCAGCAGCGTGGGCGGGGGGTACAATGAGCAGTTCTTC. Translated, it gives CASSVGGGYNEQFF.